Below, 25 T cell receptor beta chains from the same sample are listed, as sequenced in a study of OX40 agonist ivuxolimab in advanced cancers. Library construction relied on the immunoSEQ multiplex PCR assay. TCRdb mirrors the immuneACCESS table, restricted to in-frame sequences. Some clones are absent from its copies; in checked studies, under half trace to an unresolved V gene, and the reason for the others is unknown. This sample gives about 76,000 clones in total; around 87% of them show up just once. Together, the top ten hold 2.5% to 3% of the sample. Sequenced material: CD4+ or CD8+ T cells sorted from blood, taken in a trial of the OX40 agonist ivuxolimab. The receptors come from an adult with an advanced solid tumor such as melanoma, head and neck, liver or kidney cancer.

Only a few counts were recorded for this clone. The rearrangement joins TRBV2 to TRBJ2-3; TRBD2 matches 7 bases. Germline V gene lookup returns CDR1 SNHLY and CDR2 FYNNEI. V lost 1 base to trimming and J lost 3 bases; unmatched junction nucleotides: 10. CDR3 length equals 17 residues. The CDR3 DNA sequence: TGTGCCAGCAGTGAAGGGGGGGGTTGGGGCCGGACAGATACGCAGTATTTT. This encodes CASSEGGGWGRTDTQYF.

This clone was counted only a few times. The J gene is TRBJ2-1, the V gene TRBV18; the D gene is possibly TRBD1 (5 bases). The CDR3 spans 14 residues. V was shortened by 1 base and J by 5 bases, with 9 bases between the two germline ends. Germline CDR1 and CDR2: KGHSH and LQKENI. In DNA, the CDR3 is TGTGCCAGCTCACCACGAGACAGAAACAATGAGCAGTTCTTC. Amino acids: CASSPRDRNNEQFF.

The chain uses TRBV28 and TRBJ1-1, with D perhaps matching TRBD1 (5 bases). V was clipped by 4 bases and J by 0 bases, with 9 bases between them. CDR1 and CDR2 (germline): MDHEN, SYDVKM. The CDR3 totals 14 residues. The CDR3 DNA is TGTGCCAGCAGTTCCGGACAAGTGAACACTGAAGCTTTCTTT. Protein: CASSSGQVNTEAFF. The variable domain in full, completed from reference TRBV28 and TRBJ1-1, reads DVKVTQSSRYLVKRTGEKVFLECVQDMDHENMFWYRQDPGLGLRLIYFSYDVKMKEKGDIPEGYSVSREKKERFSLILESASTNQTSMYLCASSSGQVNTEAFFGQGTRLTVV.

V usage is TRBV16 and J usage is TRBJ1-5; D call uncertain. CDR1 is KGHSY and CDR2 is FQNENV in the germline V gene. The CDR3 spans 13 residues. The germline V and J ends were trimmed by 4 bases and 9 bases, with 13 bases remaining between them. DNA for the CDR3: TGTGCCAGCAGCCCACTCGTTTGGGGGCCCCAGCATTTT. The encoded protein is CASSPLVWGPQHF.

The rearrangement uses TRBV5-1 and TRBJ1-4; possible D gene TRBD1, 5 bases. The V gene's germline CDR1 is SGHRS and CDR2 YFSETQ. The CDR3 loop spans 16 amino acids. The germline V and J ends were trimmed by 7 bases and 0 bases, with 16 bases remaining between them. This chain's CDR3 is CASALGRDSTNEKLFF. CDR3 nucleotide sequence: TGCGCCAGCGCTTTGGGCAGGGATTCAACTAATGAAAAACTGTTTTTT.

This clone was detected only once. The chain has TRBV7-9 and TRBJ2-5, with no clear D. Germline values: CDR1 SEHNR, CDR2 FQNEAQ (reference sequence). The CDR3 sequence is 12 residues long. V lost 5 bases and J lost 5, with 9 bases in between. The CDR3 loop is CASSRVQETQYF. The CDR3 nucleotides are TGTGCCAGCAGCCGAGTCCAGGAGACCCAGTACTTC. Complete variable domain (other parts from reference TRBV7-9 and TRBJ2-5): DTGVSQNPRHKITKRGQNVTFRCDPISEHNRLYWYRQTLGQGPEFLTYFQNEAQLEKSRLLSDRFSAERPKGSFSTLEIQRTEQGDSAMYLCASSRVQETQYFGPGTRLLVL.

The chain is built from TRBV15 and TRBJ1-3, with D perhaps matching TRBD1 (6 bases). The CDR3 covers 15 residues. Trimming took 0 bases from V and 8 from J, leaving 14 bases between them. Per germline, CDR1 LNHNV and CDR2 YYDKDF (reference sequence). CDR3 DNA: TGTGCCACCAGCAGAGAAGGGGGAAGGGGGTACACCATATATTTT. It is translated as CATSREGGRGYTIYF.

The rearrangement links TRBV11-2 to TRBJ2-1; the D is unclear. V was shortened by 2 bases and J by 13 bases, with 18 bases between the two germline ends. CDR1 SGHAT and CDR2 FQNNGV come from the germline V gene. The CDR3 totals 14 residues. CDR3 nucleotides: TGTGCCAGCAGCTTACAGGTCGGGCGAGACAAACAGTTCTTC. It is translated as CASSLQVGRDKQFF.

This chain links TRBV19 with TRBJ2-3, with 9 bases that match TRBD1. The V gene end was trimmed by 6 bases and the J gene end by 5 bases; junction bases not matched to a gene: 12. Looked up from germline, CDR1 is LNHDA and CDR2 is SQIVND (reference sequence). This CDR3 comprises 16 residues. CDR3 in DNA: TGTGCCAGTAGCCGCCGTGTAAGGACAGGGGTAGATACGCAGTATTTT. Encoded protein: CASSRRVRTGVDTQYF.

V gene TRBV7-9 combines with J gene TRBJ1-5; TRBD1 agrees at 10 bases. This CDR3 contains 15 residues. Germline V gives CDR1 SEHNR, CDR2 FQNEAQ (reference sequence). After removal of 2 bases from V and 4 bases from J, the junction contained 2 bases not matched to a gene. In DNA form, the CDR3 reads TGTGCCAGCAGCTTAACGGGACAGGGGAATCAGCCCCAGCATTTT. It yields the protein CASSLTGQGNQPQHF.

The chain has TRBV5-5 and TRBJ2-1; 7 bases are a match to TRBD1. Germline lookup yields CDR1 SGHKS and CDR2 YYEKEE (reference sequence). V was pared by 0 bases and J by 0 bases, with 0 bases of the junction left unmatched. This CDR3 has 15 amino acids. The CDR3 region has the DNA TGTGCCAGCAGCTTGGACAGGGGCTCCTACAATGAGCAGTTCTTC. The encoded protein is CASSLDRGSYNEQFF.

The chain is built from TRBV27 and TRBJ1-1; 8 bases line up with TRBD1. J gave up 5 bases and V 4 bases, and 15 bases lay outside the gene matches. CDR3 length: 17 amino acids. Germline lookup yields CDR1 MNHEY and CDR2 SMNVEV (reference sequence). DNA of the CDR3: TGTGCCAGCAGTTCTCCCAGGGGGCGCGGGATGGTTACTGAAGCTTTCTTT. It specifies CASSSPRGRGMVTEAFF.

The chain has TRBV29-1 and TRBJ1-2; D perhaps matches TRBD1 (6 bases). Germline V gene data show CDR1 as SQVTM and CDR2 as ANQGSEA. The CDR3 is made up of 16 amino acids. Trimming cost V 5 bases and J 3 bases, with 22 bases left between them. The CDR3 bases are TGCAGCGTTTTTGGTGGGGGCTCTTTTCAGGACTATGGCTACACCTTC. Residues: CSVFGGGSFQDYGYTF.

The chain joins TRBV30 to TRBJ1-5, with D perhaps matching TRBD1 (6 bases). In germline, CDR1 is GTSNPN, CDR2 SVGIG (reference sequence). V lost 2 bases and J lost 6, with 20 bases in between. This CDR3 is 16 amino acids long. CDR3 DNA sequence: TGTGCCTGGAGTAGGAAAAACGCGGGGGCCCGTCAGCCCCAGCATTTT. Translated, it gives CAWSRKNAGARQPQHF.

This chain connects TRBV10-3 to TRBJ2-5, with D unclear. Germline-derived CDR1 and CDR2 are ENHRY and SYGVKD. The CDR3 consists of 13 residues. Trimming took off 3 bases at V and 5 bases at J, with 10 bases between the two ends. As DNA, the CDR3 is TGTGCCATCAGTGAAACACCCGGGGAGACCCAGTACTTC. This codes for CAISETPGETQYF.

The chain couples TRBV5-1 to TRBJ1-5; D not resolved. This CDR3 comprises 16 residues. V lost 0 bases and J 3 bases, leaving 13 bases between the germline ends. From germline, CDR1 is SGHRS and CDR2 YFSETQ. In DNA, the CDR3 is TGCGCCAGCAGCTTGGGGCCAGCCGGGAACAATCAGCCCCAGCATTTT. Translation gives CASSLGPAGNNQPQHF.

The gene calls are TRBV28 and TRBJ1-1; 7 nucleotides line up with TRBD1. This CDR3 has 14 amino acids. CDR1 is MDHEN and CDR2 is SYDVKM in the germline V gene. The J segment lost 0 bases and the V segment lost 4 bases, leaving 2 bases of the junction unmatched. CDR3 coding DNA: TGTGCCAGCAGTTCGACAGGGCTGAACACTGAAGCTTTCTTT. The encoded protein is CASSSTGLNTEAFF.

The CDR3 region has the DNA TGTGCCAGCGCTAGCGGGGGACCTTACAATGAGCAGTTCTTC. Its translation: CASASGGPYNEQFF. The V and J genes are TRBV28 and TRBJ2-1, with 10 bases that match TRBD2. Germline V gene lookup returns CDR1 MDHEN and CDR2 SYDVKM. V lost 8 bases and J lost 4; bases outside the gene matches: 5. The CDR3 runs 14 residues. The entire variable domain, with the rest obtained from reference TRBV28 and TRBJ2-1, is as follows: DVKVTQSSRYLVKRTGEKVFLECVQDMDHENMFWYRQDPGLGLRLIYFSYDVKMKEKGDIPEGYSVSREKKERFSLILESASTNQTSMYLCASASGGPYNEQFFGPGTRLTVL.

The chain recombines TRBV9 with TRBJ1-6; D may be TRBD1 (6 bases). Germline assignment: CDR1 SGDLS and CDR2 YYNGEE. The CDR3 is 14 amino acids. With 2 bases removed from V and 9 bases from J, the gap between germline ends came to 12 bases. CDR3 sequence: CASSVTGQGSPLHF. The CDR3 DNA reads as TGTGCCAGCAGCGTTACAGGGCAGGGTTCACCCCTCCACTTT.

V usage is TRBV18 and J usage is TRBJ2-5; D may be TRBD1 or TRBD2 (5 bases each). CDR3 size: 20 residues. Per the germline V gene, CDR1 is KGHSH and CDR2 is LQKENI. V shed 5 bases and J shed 0 bases, with 28 bases lying between them. The chain's CDR3 is CASSRGPGRLTRGDQETQYF. CDR3 nucleotides: TGTGCCAGCTCAAGAGGACCGGGACGATTGACCCGAGGAGACCAAGAGACCCAGTACTTC. The entire variable domain, with the rest obtained from reference TRBV18 and TRBJ2-5, is as follows: NAGVMQNPRHLVRRRGQEARLRCSPMKGHSHVYWYRQLPEEGLKFMVYLQKENIIDESGMPKERFSAEFPKEGPSILRIQQVVRGDSAAYFCASSRGPGRLTRGDQETQYFGPGTRLLVL.

J is TRBJ2-5 and V is TRBV2; D is perhaps TRBD1 (6 bases). Germline CDR1 is SNHLY and CDR2 is FYNNEI. CDR3 length: 16 residues. V lost 3 bases, J lost 0 bases, and 14 bases lay in between. The CDR3 region has the DNA TGTGCCAGCAGTGATTTAACAGGGACCTACCAAGAGACCCAGTACTTC. It encodes CASSDLTGTYQETQYF.

The chain is built from TRBV5-6 and TRBJ1-2; maybe TRBD1 (6 bases). The CDR3 runs to 15 residues. V dropped 4 bases and J dropped 5 bases, with 18 bases sitting between them. Germline values: CDR1 SGHDT, CDR2 YYEEEE. The CDR3 protein is CASSAQGPLRYGYTF. The CDR3 DNA reads as TGTGCCAGCAGCGCACAGGGACCCCTTAGGTATGGCTACACCTTC. The whole variable domain, remainder taken from reference TRBV5-6 and TRBJ1-2, is DAGVTQSPTHLIKTRGQQVTLRCSPKSGHDTVSWYQQALGQGPQFIFQYYEEEERQRGNFPDRFSGHQFPNYSSELNVNALLLGDSALYLCASSAQGPLRYGYTFGSGTRLTVV.

The chain links TRBV5-4 to TRBJ1-6, with no clear D. The V gene's germline CDR1 is SGHNT and CDR2 YYREEE (reference sequence). The length of the CDR3 is 15 residues. Trimming pared 0 bases from V and 0 bases from J, leaving 4 bases between. Here the CDR3 DNA reads TGTGCCAGCAGCTTGGGGAGCTCCTATAATTCACCCCTCCACTTT. It yields the protein CASSLGSSYNSPLHF.

This clone has only one observation. The chain employs TRBV4-1 and TRBJ1-5; D is ambiguous. Trimming removed 4 bases at V and 4 bases at J, with 11 bases between. The germline V gene has CDR1 MGHRA and CDR2 YSYEKL. The CDR3 runs to 14 residues. CDR3 DNA: TGCGCCAGCAGCCTAGGTGTGGCAAATCAGCCCCAGCATTTT. Translation gives CASSLGVANQPQHF.

The genes are TRBV11-3 and TRBJ2-7; D might be TRBD1 (6 bases). Germline CDR1 and CDR2: SGHNT and YENEEA. This CDR3 spans 13 amino acids. V lost 0 bases to trimming and J lost 4 bases, with 7 bases between them. CDR3 DNA sequence: TGTGCCAGCAGCTTAGACAGGGGATACGAGCAGTACTTC. Translation: CASSLDRGYEQYF. Full variable domain (remainder filled in from reference TRBV11-3 and TRBJ2-7): EAGVVQSPRYKIIEKKQPVAFWCNPISGHNTLYWYLQNLGQGPELLIRYENEEAVDDSQLPKDRFSAERLKGVDSTLKIQPAELGDSAVYLCASSLDRGYEQYFGPGTRLTVT.